This T cell receptor (beta chain) stems from a study of blood T cell repertoires in COVID-19. Study details: The study drew acute and convalescent COVID-19 samples from the United States, Italy and Spain. T cells, B-cell-depleted T cells, or PBMCs supplied cDNA or gDNA.

Study processing details: Amplification of reference gene primers provided the estimated nucleated cell counts. Clones were read by immunoSEQ multiplex PCR, and TCRdb kept only the in-frame ones, dropping some. The DNA was the basis for D and trimming; V, J and clone size are from that table. The sample includes 250,000 or so clones, around 90% of them seen just once. While infection was still active, Seattle patients were enrolled and then followed longitudinally. The CDR3 has 16 amino acids. Unmatched junction bases numbered 6, after V lost 2 bases and J lost 1 base. Germline V gives CDR1 SGDLS, CDR2 YYNGEE.

The clonotype was recovered from a man aged 30 to 39 with COVID-19, enrolled during active disease. The sample was peripheral blood. The chain has TRBV9 and TRBJ2-5, with 9 bases that match TRBD2. The CDR3, as DNA: TGTGCCAGCAGCGTTTCGGCGGGGGGGTTCCAAGAGACCCAGTACTTC. Protein: CASSVSAGGFQETQYF.